This T cell receptor (beta chain) was profiled in a study of OX40 agonist ivuxolimab in advanced cancers. With respect to this clone: The antigen remains undetermined.

Study outcomes and limitations: Low normalized T-cell clonal expansion also characterized some of the nonresponders. Individuals who were partial responders at 0.1-3.0 mg/kg had clonal expansion that ranked among the lowest. Antigen specificity was not determined for the expanded peripheral T cells.

There are 14 residues in the CDR3. Germline lookup yields CDR1 SGHVS and CDR2 FNYEAQ. V was clipped by 8 bases and J by 5 bases, with 18 bases between them. Profiled with immunoSEQ multiplex PCR; TCRdb holds only in-frame clones, not every one. The sample records roughly 90,000 clones, 75% to 90% being singletons. Cycle 7 day 1, cycle 4 day 1, and baseline were the timepoints at which blood was sampled. The sample was CD4+ or CD8+ T cells sorted from blood, taken in a trial of the OX40 agonist ivuxolimab. This sequence was found in an adult with an advanced solid tumor such as melanoma, head and neck, liver or kidney cancer. This chain uses TRBV7-6 with TRBJ1-1; D is undetermined. The chain's CDR3 is CASARWGEDTEAFF. The DNA of the CDR3 is TGTGCCAGCGCGAGGTGGGGTGAAGATACTGAAGCTTTCTTT.